One sample yielded the 6 T cell receptor beta chains listed below, sequenced in a study of T-cell reconstitution after alpha-beta-depleted transplantation in children. The authors prepared the TCRbeta library with unique molecular identifiers. From the PCR reads, TCRdb called clonotypes with MiXCR, one entry per CDR3 protein. The sample holds roughly 310,000 distinct CDR3 sequences; around 25% are singletons and the top ten take 11%. Specimen: PBMCs, mostly from graft donor cells, collected 180 days after TCRalphabeta/CD19-depleted stem cell transplant. These receptors were collected from a male patient younger than 18 who had a stem cell transplant for acute lymphoblastic leukemia, so the T cells may come from the graft donor.

There are a few counts of this clonotype. V and J are TRBV5-1 and TRBJ2-1; TRBD1 matches at 7 bases. The CDR3 spans 14 residues. Germline CDR1 SGHRS, CDR2 YFSETQ. After removal of 5 bases from V and 4 bases from J, the junction contained 6 bases not matched to a gene. CDR3 loop: CASRGRDSYNEQFF. CDR3 nucleotide sequence: TGCGCCAGCAGGGGCCGGGACAGTTACAATGAGCAGTTCTTC. The full variable domain, in which reference TRBV5-1 and TRBJ2-1 provide the parts outside the CDR3, is KAGVTQTPRYLIKTRGQQVTLSCSPISGHRSVSWYQQTPGQGLQFLFEYFSETQRNKGNFPGRFSGRQFSNSRSEMNVSTLELGDSALYLCASRGRDSYNEQFFGPGTRLTVL.

This clonotype came up a few times. The chain carries TRBV7-3 and TRBJ2-1; D call uncertain. The germline gives CDR1 SGHTA, CDR2 FQGTGA. V was trimmed by 4 bases and J by 2 bases, leaving 18 bases between them. This CDR3 contains 17 residues. CDR3: CASSSTGRRGPYNEQFF. The DNA for the CDR3 is TGTGCCAGCAGCTCCACCGGTCGGAGAGGCCCCTACAATGAGCAGTTCTTC.

The chain is built from TRBV27 and TRBJ1-3, with D unclear. V was trimmed by 2 bases and J by 0 bases, leaving 17 bases between them. CDR1 is MNHEY and CDR2 is SMNVEV in the germline V gene (reference sequence). The CDR3 runs 18 residues. CDR3 sequence reads: CASSLRGREGGSGNTIYF. CDR3 in DNA: TGTGCCAGCAGTTTACGAGGGAGGGAGGGCGGCTCTGGAAACACCATATATTTT.

V usage is TRBV4-1 and J usage is TRBJ2-1; 8 bases are a match to TRBD2. V lost 1 base and J lost 6; bases outside the gene matches: 8. CDR1 is MGHRA and CDR2 is YSYEKL in the germline V gene. The CDR3 contains 16 residues. As DNA, the CDR3 is TGCGCCAGCAGCCAAGCCCTGGGACTAGGATCCAATGAGCAGTTCTTC. Its protein product is CASSQALGLGSNEQFF.

The chain employs TRBV7-7 and TRBJ2-1; D gene ambiguous. The ends were cut back, 5 bases at V and 4 bases at J, with 12 bases in the middle. Germline V gives CDR1 SSHAT, CDR2 FNYEAQ (reference sequence). The CDR3 runs to 14 residues. CDR3 bases: TGTGCCAGCAGCCCATTCGGGTCGTACAATGAGCAGTTCTTC. This sequence encodes CASSPFGSYNEQFF.

This clonotype appeared a few times. The rearrangement links TRBV14 to TRBJ2-7; a weak D match, TRBD2 (6 bases). Per the germline V gene, CDR1 is SGHDN and CDR2 is FVKESK. The ends were cut back, 0 bases at V and 3 bases at J, with 18 bases in the middle. This CDR3 contains 17 residues. The CDR3 DNA reads TGTGCCAGCAGCCAAGATCTATGGGGGACTCGTAACTACGAGCAGTACTTC. It codes for CASSQDLWGTRNYEQYF.